Listed below are T cell receptor beta chains from one sample, sequenced in a study of blood T cells in healthy people across ages. TCRdb analysed the 5' RACE reads with MiXCR anew, one entry per CDR3 protein. The sample shows fewer than 700,000 distinct CDR3 sequences, approximately 40% of them seen only once. Material for sequencing was blood. These receptors originate from a man older than 75 in good health. CDR3s include the opening cysteine and the closing phenylalanine or tryptophan. The order of the fields is D gene, V gene, clone size, J gene, CDR3 protein, CDR3 DNA. A D gene is named only where the DNA matches it firmly. The size of a clone is reported for some rows only, either as once, few or many, or as a class for expanded clones.

.	TRBV11-3	.	TRBJ2-7	CASSLGGLSEQYF	TGTGCCAGCAGCTTAGGAGGTCTCAGCGAGCAGTACTTC
TRBD2	TRBV12-3/TRBV12-4	.	TRBJ2-5	CASSLRSGRARNEQYF	TGTGCCAGCAGCCTACGTAGCGGGAGGGCCAGAAATGAGCAGTACTTC
.	TRBV11-2	.	TRBJ2-7	CASSLVAGGVYEQYF	TGTGCCAGCAGCTTAGTGGCAGGGGGGGTTTACGAGCAGTACTTC
.	TRBV12-3/TRBV12-4	.	TRBJ2-2	CASSLLRSTGELFF	TGTGCCAGCAGTTTATTAAGGAGTACCGGGGAGCTGTTTTTT
.	TRBV9	few	TRBJ2-7	CASSPRPTSYEQYF	TGTGCCAGCAGCCCGAGACCGACCTCCTACGAGCAGTACTTC
.	TRBV12-3/TRBV12-4	many	TRBJ1-2	CASSLEAGGYTF	TGTGCCAGCAGTTTAGAAGCGGGGGGCTACACCTTC
.	TRBV6-5	.	TRBJ2-1	CASSYASRDPIYNEQFF	TGTGCCAGCAGTTACGCCTCCCGGGATCCAATATACAATGAGCAGTTCTTC
TRBD2	TRBV15	.	TRBJ2-1	CATSDVFGLAGGQESYNEQFF	TGTGCCACCAGCGACGTGTTCGGACTAGCGGGGGGGCAAGAATCCTACAATGAGCAGTTCTTC
.	TRBV9	.	TRBJ2-4	CASSATRSKNIQYF	TGTGCCAGCAGCGCCACAAGGTCCAAAAACATTCAGTACTTC
.	TRBV28	once	TRBJ1-5	CASGLQVSNQPQHF	TGTGCCAGCGGATTACAGGTTAGCAATCAGCCCCAGCATTTT
.	TRBV6-6	.	TRBJ1-5	CASMDFGGFGNQPQHF	TGTGCCAGCATGGACTTTGGGGGGTTCGGCAATCAGCCCCAGCATTTT
.	TRBV7-2	once	TRBJ1-1	CASSLASQGNTEAFF	TGTGCCAGCAGCTTAGCGTCACAGGGGAACACTGAAGCTTTCTTT
.	TRBV12-3/TRBV12-4	.	TRBJ1-5	CASSLGPSNRPQHF	TGTGCCAGCAGTTTAGGACCGAGCAATCGGCCCCAGCATTTT
.	TRBV3-1	.	TRBJ2-1	CASSHPDSAGLASYNEQFF	TGTGCCAGCAGCCACCCGGACAGTGCTGGTCTAGCGTCTTACAATGAGCAGTTCTTC
TRBD1	TRBV29-1	.	TRBJ1-2	CSAGTGYYGYTF	TGCAGCGCTGGGACAGGTTACTATGGCTACACCTTC
.	TRBV24-1	.	TRBJ2-7	CATGDRRSSYEQYF	TGTGCCACCGGGGATAGGCGGTCCTCCTACGAGCAGTACTTC
.	TRBV27	few	TRBJ1-5	CASTDSGSKETQHF	TGTGCCAGCACCGATAGCGGGAGTAAAGAGACCCAGCATTTT
.	TRBV4-1	.	TRBJ2-7	CASSQAQIPNGEQYF	TGCGCCAGCAGCCAGGCCCAAATTCCTAATGGGGAGCAGTACTTC
.	TRBV6-2/TRBV6-3	.	TRBJ2-3	CASSYRIDRDFLRGDTQYF	TGTGCCAGCAGTTATCGGATCGACCGGGACTTCCTTCGAGGAGATACGCAGTATTTT
.	TRBV6-1	.	TRBJ1-5	CASTDLGGNQPQHF	TGTGCCAGCACCGACCTGGGGGGCAATCAGCCCCAGCATTTT
.	TRBV7-9	.	TRBJ2-1	CASSVNVNEQFF	TGTGCCAGCAGTGTTAATGTCAATGAGCAGTTCTTC
.	TRBV29-1	.	TRBJ2-1	CSVDPAETFNEQFF	TGCAGCGTTGATCCAGCGGAAACCTTCAATGAGCAGTTCTTC
TRBD2	TRBV9	.	TRBJ2-1	CASSFRLAGLYNEQFF	TGTGCCAGCAGCTTCAGACTAGCGGGACTCTACAATGAGCAGTTCTTC
TRBD1	TRBV20-1	once	TRBJ1-5	CSVHITGTADQPQHF	TGCAGTGTACACATAACCGGGACAGCAGATCAGCCCCAGCATTTT
TRBD2	TRBV6-1	.	TRBJ2-7	CASSEKWATSGFYEQYF	TGTGCCAGCAGTGAGAAGTGGGCAACTAGCGGATTCTACGAGCAGTACTTC
.	TRBV28	.	TRBJ1-5	CASRLLTQPQHF	TGTGCCAGCAGGCTCCTGACTCAGCCCCAGCATTTT
.	TRBV7-3	.	TRBJ2-1	CASSLTTAGLTEQFF	TGTGCCAGCAGCTTAACGACGGCGGGACTTACGGAACAGTTCTTC
.	TRBV10-1	few	TRBJ1-4	CASSRDFNEKLFF	TGCGCCAGCAGTCGGGACTTTAATGAAAAACTGTTTTTT
TRBD2	TRBV3-1	.	TRBJ2-2	CASSPGLAGGTNTGELFF	TGTGCCAGCAGCCCGGGACTAGCGGGAGGAACGAACACCGGGGAGCTGTTTTTT
.	TRBV25-1	many	TRBJ2-3	CASSPYLEDTQYF	TGTGCCAGCAGCCCGTATTTGGAAGATACGCAGTATTTT
.	TRBV18	once	TRBJ1-1	CASSPRRTNTEAFF	TGTGCCAGCTCCCCGAGACGAACTAACACTGAAGCTTTCTTT
TRBD2	TRBV14	.	TRBJ2-1	CASSQGGRAMNEQFF	TGTGCCAGCAGCCAAGGCGGGAGGGCCATGAATGAGCAGTTCTTC
.	TRBV25-1	.	TRBJ1-6	CASTQAPNNSPLHF	TGTGCCAGCACCCAAGCCCCGAATAATTCACCCCTCCACTTT
.	TRBV6-2/TRBV6-3	.	TRBJ2-7	CASSWKGLYEQYF	TGTGCCAGCAGTTGGAAGGGGCTCTATGAGCAGTACTTC
.	TRBV9	.	TRBJ2-3	CASSVGAGIGTQYF	TGTGCCAGCAGCGTAGGGGCAGGGATAGGTACGCAGTATTTT
.	TRBV29-1	few	TRBJ1-1	CSVYGGQGTEAFF	TGCAGCGTTTATGGGGGGCAAGGGACTGAAGCTTTCTTT
.	TRBV6-2/TRBV6-3	few	TRBJ2-5	CASSSDLPTQYF	TGTGCCAGCAGTTCAGACCTGCCGACCCAGTACTTC
TRBD1	TRBV27	many	TRBJ2-7	CASSRSQGGEYEQYF	TGTGCCAGCAGCCGCAGTCAAGGGGGCGAGTACGAGCAGTACTTC
.	TRBV5-1	.	TRBJ2-5	CASSPVDWFRDRGETQYF	TGCGCCAGCAGCCCAGTCGACTGGTTTAGAGATAGGGGAGAGACCCAGTACTTC
TRBD2	TRBV20-1	few	TRBJ2-1	CSAKRTSGYNEQFF	TGCAGTGCTAAAAGGACTAGCGGTTACAATGAGCAGTTCTTC
TRBD2	TRBV2	.	TRBJ2-1	CASSLREGLPTYNEQFF	TGTGCCAGCAGTCTTAGGGAGGGCCTGCCCACCTACAATGAGCAGTTCTTC
.	TRBV7-9	.	TRBJ2-3	CASSFGRTSTDTQYF	TGTGCCAGCAGCTTTGGGCGCACTAGTACAGATACGCAGTATTTT
TRBD2	TRBV20-1	.	TRBJ2-6	CSARDQASGSYANVLTF	TGCAGTGCTAGAGATCAGGCTAGCGGGAGTTACGCCAACGTCCTGACTTTC
TRBD1	TRBV3-1	few	TRBJ1-2	CASSHHDRVWGYTF	TGTGCCAGCAGCCATCATGACAGGGTGTGGGGCTACACCTTC
TRBD1	TRBV2	few	TRBJ2-4	CASSGPQGALKNIQYF	TGTGCCAGCAGCGGGCCTCAGGGGGCTCTCAAAAACATTCAGTACTTC
TRBD1	TRBV3-1	.	TRBJ2-7	CASSQVTGPEQYF	TGTGCCAGCAGCCAAGTGACAGGGCCCGAGCAGTACTTC